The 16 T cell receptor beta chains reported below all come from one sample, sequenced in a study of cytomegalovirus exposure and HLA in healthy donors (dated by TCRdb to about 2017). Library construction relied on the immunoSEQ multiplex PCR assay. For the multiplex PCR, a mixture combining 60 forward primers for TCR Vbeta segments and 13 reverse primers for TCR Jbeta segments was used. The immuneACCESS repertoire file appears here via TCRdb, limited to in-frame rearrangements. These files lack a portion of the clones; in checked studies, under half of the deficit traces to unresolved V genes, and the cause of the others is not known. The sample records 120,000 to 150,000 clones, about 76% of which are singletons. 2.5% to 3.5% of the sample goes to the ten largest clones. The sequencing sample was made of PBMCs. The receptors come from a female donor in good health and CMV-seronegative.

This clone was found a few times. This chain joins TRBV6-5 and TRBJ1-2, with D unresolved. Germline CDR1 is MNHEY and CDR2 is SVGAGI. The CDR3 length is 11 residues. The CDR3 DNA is TGTGCGATTCGGGGTTATTATGGCTACACCTTC. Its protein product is CAIRGYYGYTF.

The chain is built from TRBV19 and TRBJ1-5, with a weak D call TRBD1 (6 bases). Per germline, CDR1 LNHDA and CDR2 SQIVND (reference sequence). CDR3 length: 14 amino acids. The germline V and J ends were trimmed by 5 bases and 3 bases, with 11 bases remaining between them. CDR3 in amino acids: CASSVGQTNQPQHF. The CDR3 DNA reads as TGTGCCAGTAGTGTAGGACAGACCAATCAGCCCCAGCATTTT.

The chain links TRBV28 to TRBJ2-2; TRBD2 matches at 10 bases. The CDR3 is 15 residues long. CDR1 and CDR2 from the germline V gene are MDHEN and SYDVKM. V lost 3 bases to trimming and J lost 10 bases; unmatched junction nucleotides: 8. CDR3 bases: TGTGCCAGCAGTTTTCGAGCGGGGGGGTTGGAGGAGCTGTTTTTT. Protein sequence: CASSFRAGGLEELFF.

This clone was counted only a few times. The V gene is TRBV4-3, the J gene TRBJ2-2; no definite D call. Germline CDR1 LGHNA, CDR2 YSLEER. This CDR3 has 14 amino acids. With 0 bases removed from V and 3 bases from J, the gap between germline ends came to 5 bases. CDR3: CASSQDRDTGELFF. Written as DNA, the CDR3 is TGCGCCAGCAGCCAAGATCGGGACACCGGGGAGCTGTTTTTT.

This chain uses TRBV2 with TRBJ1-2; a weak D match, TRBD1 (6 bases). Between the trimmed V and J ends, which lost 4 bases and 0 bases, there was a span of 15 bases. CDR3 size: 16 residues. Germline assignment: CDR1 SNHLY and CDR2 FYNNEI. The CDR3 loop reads CASSVRGGSANYGYTF. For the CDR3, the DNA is TGTGCCAGCAGTGTACGGGGGGGCTCGGCTAACTATGGCTACACCTTC.

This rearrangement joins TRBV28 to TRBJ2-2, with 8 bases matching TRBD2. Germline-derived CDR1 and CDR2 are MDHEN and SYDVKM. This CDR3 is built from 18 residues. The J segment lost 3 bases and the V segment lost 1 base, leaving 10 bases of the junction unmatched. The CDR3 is CASSLSRIAGKHTGELFF. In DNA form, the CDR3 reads TGTGCCAGCAGTTTATCGAGGATAGCGGGGAAACACACCGGGGAGCTGTTTTTT.

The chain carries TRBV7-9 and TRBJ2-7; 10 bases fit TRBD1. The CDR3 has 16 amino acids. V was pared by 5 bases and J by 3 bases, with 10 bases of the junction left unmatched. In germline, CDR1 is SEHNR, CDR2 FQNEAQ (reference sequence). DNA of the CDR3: TGTGCCAGCAGCCTAATAGGGGACAGGGGACTCTACGAGCAGTACTTC. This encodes CASSLIGDRGLYEQYF.

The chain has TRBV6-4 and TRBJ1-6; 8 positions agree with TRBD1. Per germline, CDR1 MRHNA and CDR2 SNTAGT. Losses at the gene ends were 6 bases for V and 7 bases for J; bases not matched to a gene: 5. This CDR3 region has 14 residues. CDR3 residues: CASSDRGGNSPLHF. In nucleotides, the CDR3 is TGTGCCAGCAGCGACAGGGGAGGGAATTCACCCCTCCACTTT.

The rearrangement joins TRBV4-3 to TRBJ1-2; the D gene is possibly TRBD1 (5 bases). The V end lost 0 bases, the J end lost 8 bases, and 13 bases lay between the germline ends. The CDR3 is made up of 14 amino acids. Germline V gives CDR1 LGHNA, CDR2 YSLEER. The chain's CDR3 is CASSQDLGRNGYTF. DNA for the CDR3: TGCGCCAGCAGCCAAGATTTGGGGCGGAACGGCTACACCTTC.

This CDR3 reads CASSLQGSSFMNTEAFF. The CDR3 DNA reads TGTGCCAGTAGTTTACAGGGCTCGTCCTTTATGAACACTGAAGCTTTCTTT. The chain has TRBV19 and TRBJ1-1; D may be TRBD1 (6 bases). CDR1 is LNHDA and CDR2 is SQIVND in the germline V gene (reference sequence). Between the trimmed V and J ends, which lost 5 bases and 0 bases, there was a span of 19 bases. This CDR3 is 17 amino acids long.

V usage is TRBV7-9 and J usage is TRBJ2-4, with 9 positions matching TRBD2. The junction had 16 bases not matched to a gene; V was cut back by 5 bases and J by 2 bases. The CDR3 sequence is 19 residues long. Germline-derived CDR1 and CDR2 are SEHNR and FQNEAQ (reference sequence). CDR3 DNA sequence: TGTGCCAGCAGCCCCTCCCCACGTCCGGGACTAGCTCCCAAAAACATTCAGTACTTC. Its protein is CASSPSPRPGLAPKNIQYF.

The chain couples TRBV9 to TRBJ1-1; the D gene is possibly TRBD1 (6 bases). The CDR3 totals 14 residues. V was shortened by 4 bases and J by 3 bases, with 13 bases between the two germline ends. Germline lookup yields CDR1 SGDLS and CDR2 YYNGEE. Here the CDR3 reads CASSPLAGDTEAFF. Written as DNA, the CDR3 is TGTGCCAGCAGCCCCCTGGCAGGGGACACTGAAGCTTTCTTT.

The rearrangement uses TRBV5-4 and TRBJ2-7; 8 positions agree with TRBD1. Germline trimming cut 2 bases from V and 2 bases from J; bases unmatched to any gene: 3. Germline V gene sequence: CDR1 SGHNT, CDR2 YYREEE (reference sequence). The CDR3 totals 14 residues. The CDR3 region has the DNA TGTGCCAGCAGCTTCGGGACAGGACCCTACGAGCAGTACTTC. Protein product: CASSFGTGPYEQYF.

DNA for the CDR3: TGTGCCAGCAGTTACTCTGGACAGGGGGGAACGGATACGCAGTATTTT. This gives the protein CASSYSGQGGTDTQYF. The rearrangement joins TRBV6-5 to TRBJ2-3; TRBD1 aligns across 10 bases. V was pared by 0 bases and J by 6 bases, with 6 bases of the junction left unmatched. This CDR3 spans 16 amino acids. From germline, CDR1 is MNHEY and CDR2 SVGAGI.

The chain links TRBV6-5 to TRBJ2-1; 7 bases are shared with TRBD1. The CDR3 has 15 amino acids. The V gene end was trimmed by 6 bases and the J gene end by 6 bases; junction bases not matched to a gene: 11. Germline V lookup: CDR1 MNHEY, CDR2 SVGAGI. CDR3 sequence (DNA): TGTGCCAGCAGACCCTCACAGGGGATTGGCAATGAGCAGTTCTTC. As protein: CASRPSQGIGNEQFF.

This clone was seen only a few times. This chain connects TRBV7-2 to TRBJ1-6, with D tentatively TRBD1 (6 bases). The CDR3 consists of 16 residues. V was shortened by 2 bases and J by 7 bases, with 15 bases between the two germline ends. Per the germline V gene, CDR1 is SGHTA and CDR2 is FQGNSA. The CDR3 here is CASSLYGQQFNSPLHF. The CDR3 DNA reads TGTGCCAGCAGCTTATACGGACAGCAGTTCAATTCACCCCTCCACTTT.